This T cell receptor beta chain was obtained from a study of response to subunit inactivated influenza vaccine. This clonotype was detected a few times. No antigen is known for it. The germline gives CDR1 DFQATT, CDR2 SNEGSKA (reference sequence). V lost 3 bases and J lost 2; bases outside the gene matches: 4. The CDR3 runs 13 residues. TCRdb reanalysed the RT-PCR reads using MiXCR and keeps one entry per CDR3 protein. The sample shows around 520,000 distinct CDR3 sequences, approximately 12% of them seen only once. Study-wide results and limits: Authors proposed each seasonal influenza vaccination draws in few new T cells.

The TCR comes from a man aged 45-65 years who received an inactivated influenza vaccine. The chain recombines TRBV20-1 with TRBJ2-7, with 7 bases lining up with TRBD2. The sample was PBMCs from blood, taken on the day of vaccination. Written as DNA, the CDR3 is TGCAGTGCTAGGACTAGCCAGGCCTACGAGCAGTACTTC. Its translation is CSARTSQAYEQYF.